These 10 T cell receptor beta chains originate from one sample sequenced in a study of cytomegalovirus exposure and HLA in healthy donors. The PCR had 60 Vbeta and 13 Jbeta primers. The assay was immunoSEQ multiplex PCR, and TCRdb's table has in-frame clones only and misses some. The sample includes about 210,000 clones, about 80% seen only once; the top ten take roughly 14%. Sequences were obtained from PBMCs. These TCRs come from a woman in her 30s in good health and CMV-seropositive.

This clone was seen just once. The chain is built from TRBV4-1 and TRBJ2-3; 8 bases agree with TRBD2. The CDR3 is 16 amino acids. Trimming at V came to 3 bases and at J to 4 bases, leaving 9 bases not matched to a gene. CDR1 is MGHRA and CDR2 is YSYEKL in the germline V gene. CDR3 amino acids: CASSQEGLGDADTQYF. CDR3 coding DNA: TGCGCCAGCAGCCAGGAGGGACTAGGTGATGCAGATACGCAGTATTTT.

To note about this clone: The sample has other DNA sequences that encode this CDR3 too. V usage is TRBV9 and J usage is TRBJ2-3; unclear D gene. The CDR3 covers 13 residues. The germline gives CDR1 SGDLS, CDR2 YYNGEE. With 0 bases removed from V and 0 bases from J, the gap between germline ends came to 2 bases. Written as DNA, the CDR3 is TGTGCCAGCAGCGTAGCTAGCACAGATACGCAGTATTTT. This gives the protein CASSVASTDTQYF.

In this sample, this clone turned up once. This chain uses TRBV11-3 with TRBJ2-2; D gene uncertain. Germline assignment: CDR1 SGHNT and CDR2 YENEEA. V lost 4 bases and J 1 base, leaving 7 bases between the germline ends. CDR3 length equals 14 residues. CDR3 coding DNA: TGTGCCAGCAGCTCCGCGATGAACACCGGGGAGCTGTTTTTT. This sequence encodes CASSSAMNTGELFF.

The CDR3 is CAPSLSNTGELFF. The DNA of the CDR3 is TGTGCCCCCTCCCTCTCGAACACCGGGGAGCTGTTTTTT. The chain has TRBV27 and TRBJ2-2; unclear D gene. The germline V gene encodes CDR1 MNHEY and CDR2 SMNVEV (reference sequence). The CDR3 has 13 residues. Trimming shortened V by 11 bases and J by 0 bases, and 10 bases separated the two germline ends.

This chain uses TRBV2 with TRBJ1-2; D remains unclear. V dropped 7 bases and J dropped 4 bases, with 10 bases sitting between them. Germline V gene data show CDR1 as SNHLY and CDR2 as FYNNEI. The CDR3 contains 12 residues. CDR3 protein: CASMEQLYGYTF. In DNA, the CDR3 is TGTGCCAGCATGGAACAGCTCTATGGCTACACCTTC.

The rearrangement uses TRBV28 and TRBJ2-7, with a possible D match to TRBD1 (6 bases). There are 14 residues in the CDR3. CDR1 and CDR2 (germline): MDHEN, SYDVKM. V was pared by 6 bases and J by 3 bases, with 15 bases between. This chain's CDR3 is CASSSQGKGYEQYF. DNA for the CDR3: TGTGCCAGCAGCTCACAGGGTAAGGGCTACGAGCAGTACTTC.

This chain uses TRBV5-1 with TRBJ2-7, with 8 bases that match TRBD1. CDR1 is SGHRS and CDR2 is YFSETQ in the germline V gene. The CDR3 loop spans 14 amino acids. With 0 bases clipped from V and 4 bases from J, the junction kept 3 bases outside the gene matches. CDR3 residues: CASSLEGQGYEQYF. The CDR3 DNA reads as TGCGCCAGCAGCTTGGAAGGACAGGGTTACGAGCAGTACTTC. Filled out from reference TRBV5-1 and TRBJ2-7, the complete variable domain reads KAGVTQTPRYLIKTRGQQVTLSCSPISGHRSVSWYQQTPGQGLQFLFEYFSETQRNKGNFPGRFSGRQFSNSRSEMNVSTLELGDSALYLCASSLEGQGYEQYFGPGTRLTVT.

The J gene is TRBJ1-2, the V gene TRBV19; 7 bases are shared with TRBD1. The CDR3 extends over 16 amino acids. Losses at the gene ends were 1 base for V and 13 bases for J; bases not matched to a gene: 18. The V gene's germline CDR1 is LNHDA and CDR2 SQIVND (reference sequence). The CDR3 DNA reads TGTGCCAGTAGTATAGGAGGCACGACAGGGAGGAGTTCGGTCACCTTC. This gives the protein CASSIGGTTGRSSVTF.

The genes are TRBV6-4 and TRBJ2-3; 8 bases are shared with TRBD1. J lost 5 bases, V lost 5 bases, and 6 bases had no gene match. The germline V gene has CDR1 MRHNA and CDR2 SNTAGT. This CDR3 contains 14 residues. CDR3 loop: CASSPRQGIDTQYF. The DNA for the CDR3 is TGTGCCAGCAGTCCCCGACAGGGGATAGATACGCAGTATTTT.

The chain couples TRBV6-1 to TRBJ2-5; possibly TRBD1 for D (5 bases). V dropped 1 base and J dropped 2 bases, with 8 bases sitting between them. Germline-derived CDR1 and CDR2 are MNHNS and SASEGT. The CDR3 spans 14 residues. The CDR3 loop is CASSEVDRQETQYF. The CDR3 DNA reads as TGTGCCAGCAGTGAAGTCGACAGACAAGAGACCCAGTACTTC.